A single sample is the source of the 20 T cell receptor beta chains below, sequenced in a study of cytomegalovirus exposure and HLA in healthy donors (dated by TCRdb to 2016 to 2017). The library relied on the immunoSEQ multiplex PCR assay. For the multiplex PCR, a mixture combining 60 forward primers for TCR Vbeta segments and 13 reverse primers for TCR Jbeta segments was used. TCRdb took over this immuneACCESS table, retaining in-frame rearrangements with V and J assigned. Such tables are incomplete; in checked studies, under half of the missing clones stem from an unresolved V gene, and the remainder is unexplained. The sample table shows 160,000 or so clones, and around 81% are seen once. The ten largest clones add up to about 1% of the sample. The material sequenced was PBMCs. These receptors were collected from a middle-aged woman in good health and CMV-seronegative.

The rearrangement links TRBV5-1 to TRBJ1-1; the D is unclear. Germline V gene data show CDR1 as SGHRS and CDR2 as YFSETQ. The CDR3 consists of 15 residues. Between the trimmed V and J ends, which lost 3 bases and 1 base, there was a span of 13 bases. Written as DNA, the CDR3 is TGCGCCAGCAGCTCAGACGGGTCAAAGAACACTGAAGCTTTCTTT. Residues: CASSSDGSKNTEAFF.

V is TRBV5-4 and J is TRBJ2-7; 7 bases agree with TRBD2. In germline, CDR1 is SGHNT, CDR2 YYREEE (reference sequence). The CDR3 length is 15 residues. Trimming removed 3 bases from V and 1 base from J; junction bases left unmatched: 7. In DNA, the CDR3 is TGTGCCAGCAGCTCGTCCGGGGGAGGGTCCTACGAGCAGTACTTC. As protein: CASSSSGGGSYEQYF.

J is TRBJ1-1 and V is TRBV5-1; 8 bases are a match to TRBD1. V dropped 3 bases and J dropped 4; count of bases not matched to a gene: 5. This CDR3 comprises 14 residues. Germline-derived CDR1 and CDR2 are SGHRS and YFSETQ. CDR3 sequence (DNA): TGCGCCAGCAGCTCGATAACAGGGGGCACTGAAGCTTTCTTT. Its protein is CASSSITGGTEAFF.

The chain employs TRBV5-1 and TRBJ1-5; D may be TRBD1 (6 bases). The CDR3 loop spans 15 amino acids. Germline CDR1 reads SGHRS; CDR2 reads YFSETQ. V gave up 2 bases and J gave up 3 bases, with 12 bases separating them. For the CDR3, the DNA is TGCGCCAGCAGCTTAGTGTCAGGGGACAATCAGCCCCAGCATTTT. This codes for CASSLVSGDNQPQHF.

The rearrangement links TRBV2 to TRBJ1-5; D unclear. The ends were cut back, 3 bases at V and 7 bases at J, with 13 bases in the middle. The CDR3 covers 14 residues. Looked up from germline, CDR1 is SNHLY and CDR2 is FYNNEI. CDR3 DNA: TGTGCCAGCAGTGACGGCAGGTATAGACAGCCCCAGCATTTT. Protein: CASSDGRYRQPQHF. The whole variable domain, filled in from reference TRBV2 and TRBJ1-5, reads EPEVTQTPSHQVTQMGQEVILRCVPISNHLYFYWYRQILGQKVEFLVSFYNNEISEKSEIFDDQFSVERPDGSNFTLKIRSTKLEDSAMYFCASSDGRYRQPQHFGDGTRLSIL.

The chain is built from TRBV7-3 and TRBJ2-2; 7 bases fit TRBD2. V gave up 5 bases and J gave up 6 bases; unmatched junction bases: 9. The CDR3 sequence is 15 residues long. CDR1 is SGHTA, CDR2 FQGTGA, per germline. The CDR3 coding sequence is TGTGCCAGCAGCAGGGCGGGAGCCTTGGCCGGGGAGCTGTTTTTT. It codes for CASSRAGALAGELFF.

V gene TRBV11-2 combines with J gene TRBJ1-2; the D gene is possibly TRBD1 (5 bases). The CDR3 consists of 13 residues. Germline V lookup: CDR1 SGHAT, CDR2 FQNNGV. V was clipped by 5 bases and J by 5 bases, with 12 bases between them. As DNA, the CDR3 is TGTGCCAGCAGCGAGGAGGGGTATTATGGCTACACCTTC. Its protein is CASSEEGYYGYTF.

The rearrangement joins TRBV11-3 to TRBJ1-2; 7 bases are a match to TRBD1. The V segment lost 5 bases and the J segment 4 bases; nucleotides outside the gene matches: 4. This CDR3 is 13 amino acids long. Germline values: CDR1 SGHNT, CDR2 YENEEA. This chain's CDR3 is CASSPGQIYGYTF. Here the CDR3 DNA reads TGTGCCAGCAGCCCGGGACAGATCTATGGCTACACCTTC. The full variable domain, completed using reference TRBV11-3 and TRBJ1-2, is EAGVVQSPRYKIIEKKQPVAFWCNPISGHNTLYWYLQNLGQGPELLIRYENEEAVDDSQLPKDRFSAERLKGVDSTLKIQPAELGDSAVYLCASSPGQIYGYTFGSGTRLTVV.

The chain joins TRBV9 to TRBJ2-7, with D hard to call. Germline CDR1 and CDR2: SGDLS and YYNGEE. V gave up 0 bases and J gave up 0 bases, with 7 bases separating them. CDR3 size: 14 residues. Written as DNA, the CDR3 is TGTGCCAGCAGCGTAGAACCAGGCTCCTACGAGCAGTACTTC. It codes for CASSVEPGSYEQYF.

This rearrangement joins TRBV7-9 to TRBJ2-3, with 7 bases aligning to TRBD2. This CDR3 has 17 residues. With 1 base clipped from V and 0 bases from J, the junction kept 7 bases outside the gene matches. From germline, CDR1 is SEHNR and CDR2 FQNEAQ (reference sequence). CDR3 amino acids: CASSLGTAGLSTDTQYF. The CDR3 DNA sequence: TGTGCCAGCAGCTTAGGAACGGCGGGACTAAGCACAGATACGCAGTATTTT.

The V call is TRBV5-8, the J call TRBJ2-5; D remains ambiguous. This CDR3 comprises 13 residues. Germline V gives CDR1 SGHTS, CDR2 YDEGEE. Trimming cost V 0 bases and J 5 bases, with 8 bases left between them. This CDR3 reads CASSLAMRETQYF. The CDR3 DNA follows: TGTGCCAGCAGCTTGGCTATGAGGGAGACCCAGTACTTC.

The chain combines TRBV2 with TRBJ2-1, with 13 bases that match TRBD2. V trimming: 4 bases; J trimming: 4 bases; junction bases outside the gene matches: 1. The CDR3 runs to 15 residues. The germline CDR1 and CDR2 sequences are SNHLY and FYNNEI. The CDR3 sequence: CASSGTSGSYNEQFF. In DNA form, the CDR3 reads TGTGCCAGCAGTGGGACTAGCGGGAGTTACAATGAGCAGTTCTTC.

V gene TRBV6-4 combines with J gene TRBJ2-2; TRBD2 aligns across 15 bases. Germline CDR1 and CDR2: MRHNA and SNTAGT. The CDR3 has 18 amino acids. V was pared by 1 base and J by 3 bases, with 3 bases of the junction left unmatched. CDR3 residues: CASSDYGLAGGYTGELFF. The DNA for the CDR3 is TGTGCCAGCAGTGACTACGGACTAGCGGGAGGGTACACCGGGGAGCTGTTTTTT.

The rearrangement uses TRBV29-1 and TRBJ1-2; 7 bases agree with TRBD1. This CDR3 spans 15 amino acids. The V gene's germline CDR1 is SQVTM and CDR2 ANQGSEA. V shed 0 bases, J shed 5 bases, and the junction held 9 bases outside the gene matches. This CDR3 reads CSVEDRGGARYGYTF. CDR3 bases: TGCAGCGTTGAAGATCGAGGGGGCGCACGGTATGGCTACACCTTC.

This clone is a singleton in its sample. This chain uses TRBV7-8 with TRBJ1-1, with D unclear. V lost 2 bases, J lost 1 base, and 5 bases lay in between. CDR3 size: 13 residues. Germline CDR1 SGHVS, CDR2 FQNEAQ. CDR3 DNA sequence: TGTGCCAGCAGCTTACAGTCGAACACTGAAGCTTTCTTT. Protein sequence: CASSLQSNTEAFF.

The chain carries TRBV9 and TRBJ1-1; TRBD1 might be the D (5 bases). The CDR3 has 14 amino acids. Trimming removed 0 bases at V and 5 bases at J, with 11 bases between. Germline assignment: CDR1 SGDLS and CDR2 YYNGEE. The CDR3 is CASSVGGGGTEAFF. The CDR3 nucleotides read TGTGCCAGCAGCGTAGGGGGCGGGGGTACTGAAGCTTTCTTT.

The chain joins TRBV7-2 to TRBJ1-5; tentative D call: TRBD1 (6 bases). V was trimmed by 5 bases and J by 11 bases, leaving 22 bases between them. This CDR3 region has 15 residues. The germline V gene encodes CDR1 SGHTA and CDR2 FQGNSA. CDR3 loop: CASSPEGRGIDSQHF. The CDR3 DNA is TGTGCCAGCAGCCCAGAGGGCAGGGGCATTGATTCCCAGCATTTT.

The chain combines TRBV7-3 with TRBJ2-6; 9 bases are a match to TRBD1. Unmatched junction bases numbered 12, after V lost 5 bases and J lost 4 bases. CDR1 and CDR2 from the germline V gene are SGHTA and FQGTGA. The CDR3 has 18 amino acids. The CDR3 coding sequence is TGTGCCAGCAGCCTCCGGGACAGGGCGTCCCTGGGGGCCAACGTCCTGACTTTC. It is translated as CASSLRDRASLGANVLTF.

This clone came up a few times. The chain couples TRBV5-1 to TRBJ1-1; 7 positions agree with TRBD1. The germline V gene has CDR1 SGHRS and CDR2 YFSETQ. V lost 7 bases, J lost 0 bases, and 3 bases stayed unmatched. CDR3 size: 13 residues. The CDR3 loop is CASGDSMNTEAFF. The CDR3 DNA follows: TGCGCCAGCGGGGACAGTATGAACACTGAAGCTTTCTTT.

The chain employs TRBV6-1 and TRBJ2-7, with 9 positions matching TRBD2. In germline, CDR1 is MNHNS, CDR2 SASEGT. This CDR3 spans 18 amino acids. V lost 0 bases and J lost 6; bases outside the gene matches: 15. Here the CDR3 DNA reads TGTGCCAGCAGTGAAGCGCTTCGAGCGGGAGGTTTTGGTTCCGAGCAGTACTTC. It yields the protein CASSEALRAGGFGSEQYF.